The present TCR beta chain was sequenced within a study of blood T cell repertoires in COVID-19. Study-wide background: The United States, Italy and Spain supplied acute and convalescent COVID-19 samples.

The table came from immunoSEQ multiplex PCR; TCRdb's copy has only in-frame clones and leaves some out. This sample has under 300,000 clones, with 80% to 85% found just once. This clonotype was sampled from a woman aged 55-70 years with active or convalescent COVID-19. The sequencing input was peripheral blood.

CDR3 sequence reads: CASSLLVAGGLNNEQFF. The CDR3 DNA follows: TGCGCCAGCAGCCTCCTGGTTGCGGGGGGCCTTAACAATGAGCAGTTCTTC. The rearrangement uses TRBV5-1 and TRBJ2-1; 8 bases line up with TRBD2. V trimming: 4 bases; J trimming: 5 bases; junction bases outside the gene matches: 14. This CDR3 is built from 17 residues. CDR1 is SGHRS and CDR2 is YFSETQ in the germline V gene.